This T cell receptor (beta chain) stems from a study of blood T cell repertoires in COVID-19. About the study: PBMCs, B-cell-depleted T cells, or T cells were the source of the cDNA or gDNA that made up the material.

Original handling: Nucleated cell counts were estimated from reference gene primer amplification. Sequencing was performed with immunoSEQ multiplex PCR; in TCRdb, only in-frame clones are kept and a portion is missing. That table furnishes V, J and clone size, whereas the DNA furnished D and trimming. Among some 48,000 clones listed, roughly 90% were seen once. The CDR3 is made up of 16 amino acids. In germline, CDR1 is SGHTA, CDR2 FQGNSA. Trimming cost V 5 bases and J 5 bases; bases outside gene matches: 13. The clonotype was recovered from a human donor in a cohort sampled during active COVID-19. Sequenced material: peripheral blood. V gene TRBV7-2 combines with J gene TRBJ1-1; 8 nucleotides match TRBD1. Here the CDR3 reads CASSPPPGQGGTEAFF. The DNA of the CDR3 is TGTGCCAGCAGCCCGCCCCCCGGACAGGGCGGGACTGAAGCTTTCTTT.